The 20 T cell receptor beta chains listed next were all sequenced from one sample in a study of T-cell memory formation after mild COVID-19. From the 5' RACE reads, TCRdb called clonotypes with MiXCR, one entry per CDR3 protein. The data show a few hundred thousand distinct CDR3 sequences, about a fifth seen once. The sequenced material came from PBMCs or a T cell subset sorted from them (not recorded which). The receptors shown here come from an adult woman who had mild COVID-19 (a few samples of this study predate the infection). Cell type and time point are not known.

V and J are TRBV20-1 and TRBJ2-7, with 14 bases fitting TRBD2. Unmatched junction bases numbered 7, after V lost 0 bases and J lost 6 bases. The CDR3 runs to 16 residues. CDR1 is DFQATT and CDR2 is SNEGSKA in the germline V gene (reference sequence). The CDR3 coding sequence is TGCAGTGCTAGAGAACTCGGGACTAGCGGGAGCCGCGAGCAGTACTTC. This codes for CSARELGTSGSREQYF.

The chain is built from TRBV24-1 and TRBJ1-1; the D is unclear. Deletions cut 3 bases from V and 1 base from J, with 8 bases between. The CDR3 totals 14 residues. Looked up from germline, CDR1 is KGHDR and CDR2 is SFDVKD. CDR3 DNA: TGTGCCACCAGTGATCCTCAAAGGAACACTGAAGCTTTCTTT. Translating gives CATSDPQRNTEAFF.

CDR3 loop: CAWRPRDSYNEQFF. CDR3 DNA: TGTGCCTGGAGACCCCGGGACAGCTACAATGAGCAGTTCTTC. This sequence joins TRBV30 and TRBJ2-1; the match to TRBD1 covers 7 bases. The trim removed 3 bases at V and 3 bases at J, leaving 5 bases unmatched. Germline CDR1 is GTSNPN and CDR2 is SVGIG (reference sequence). The CDR3 spans 14 residues.

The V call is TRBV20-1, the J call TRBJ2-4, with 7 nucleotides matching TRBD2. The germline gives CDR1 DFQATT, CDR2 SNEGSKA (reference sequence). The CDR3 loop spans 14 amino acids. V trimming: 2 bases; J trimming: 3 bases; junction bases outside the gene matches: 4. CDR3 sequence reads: CSARSREVKNIQYF. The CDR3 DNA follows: TGCAGTGCTAGATCACGGGAGGTCAAAAACATTCAGTACTTC.

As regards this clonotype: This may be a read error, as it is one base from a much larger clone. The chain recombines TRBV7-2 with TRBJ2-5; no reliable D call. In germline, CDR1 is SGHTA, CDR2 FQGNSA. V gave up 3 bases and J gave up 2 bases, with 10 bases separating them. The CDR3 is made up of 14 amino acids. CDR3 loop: CASSFRRRQETQYF. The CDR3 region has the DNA TGTGCCAGCAGCTTTCGGAGAAGACAAGAGACCCAGTACTTC.

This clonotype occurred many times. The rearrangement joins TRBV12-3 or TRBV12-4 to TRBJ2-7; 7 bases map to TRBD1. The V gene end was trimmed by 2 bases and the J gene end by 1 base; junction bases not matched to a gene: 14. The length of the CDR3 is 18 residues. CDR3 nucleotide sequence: TGTGCCAGCAGTTTAAGGCGTTGGGGGACAGTAGCATCCTACGAGCAGTACTTC. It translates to CASSLRRWGTVASYEQYF.

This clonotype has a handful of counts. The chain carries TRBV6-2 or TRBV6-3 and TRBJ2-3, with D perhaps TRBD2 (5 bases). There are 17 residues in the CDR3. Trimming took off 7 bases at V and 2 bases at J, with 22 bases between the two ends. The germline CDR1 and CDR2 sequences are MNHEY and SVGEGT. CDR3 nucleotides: TGTGCCAGCACCCAAGGTGGCCTAGCCGAAAACACAGATACGCAGTATTTT. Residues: CASTQGGLAENTDTQYF.

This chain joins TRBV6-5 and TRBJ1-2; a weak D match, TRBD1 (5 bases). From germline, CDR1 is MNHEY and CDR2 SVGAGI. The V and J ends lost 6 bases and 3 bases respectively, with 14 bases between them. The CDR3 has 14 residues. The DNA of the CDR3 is TGTGCCAGCAGAGAGACAGAGGGTTACTATGGCTACACCTTC. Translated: CASRETEGYYGYTF.

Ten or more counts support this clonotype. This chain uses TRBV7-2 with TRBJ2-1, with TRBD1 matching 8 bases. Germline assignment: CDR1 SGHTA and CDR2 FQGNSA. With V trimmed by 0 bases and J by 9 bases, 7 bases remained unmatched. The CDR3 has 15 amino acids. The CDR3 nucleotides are TGTGCCAGCAGCTTAGCCCTGGCAGGGGGCGGTGAGCAGTTCTTC. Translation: CASSLALAGGGEQFF. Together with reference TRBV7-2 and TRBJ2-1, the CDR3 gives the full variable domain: GAGVSQSPSNKVTEKGKDVELRCDPISGHTALYWYRQSLGQGLEFLIYFQGNSAPDKSGLPSDRFSAERTGGSVSTLTIQRTQQEDSAVYLCASSLALAGGGEQFFGPGTRLTVL.

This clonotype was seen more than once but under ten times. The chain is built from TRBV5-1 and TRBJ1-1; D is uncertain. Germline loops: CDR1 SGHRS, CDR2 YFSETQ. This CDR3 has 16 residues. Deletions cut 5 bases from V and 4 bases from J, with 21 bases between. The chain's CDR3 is CASSPRESGPGTEAFF. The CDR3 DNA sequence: TGCGCCAGCAGTCCGAGGGAATCAGGCCCCGGCACTGAAGCTTTCTTT.

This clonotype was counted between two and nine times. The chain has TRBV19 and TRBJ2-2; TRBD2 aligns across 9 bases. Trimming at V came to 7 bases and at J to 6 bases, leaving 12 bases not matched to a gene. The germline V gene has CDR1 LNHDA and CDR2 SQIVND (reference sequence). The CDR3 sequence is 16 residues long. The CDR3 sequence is CASTPLAGGPAGELFF. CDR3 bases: TGTGCCAGTACCCCCCTGGCGGGAGGGCCGGCCGGGGAGCTGTTTTTT.

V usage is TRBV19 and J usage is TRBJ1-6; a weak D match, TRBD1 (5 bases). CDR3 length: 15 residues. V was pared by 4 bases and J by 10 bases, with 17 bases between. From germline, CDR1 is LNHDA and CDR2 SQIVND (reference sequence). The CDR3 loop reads CASSTSGRSRSPLHF. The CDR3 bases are TGTGCCAGTAGTACATCAGGGAGGAGCCGCTCACCCCTCCACTTT.

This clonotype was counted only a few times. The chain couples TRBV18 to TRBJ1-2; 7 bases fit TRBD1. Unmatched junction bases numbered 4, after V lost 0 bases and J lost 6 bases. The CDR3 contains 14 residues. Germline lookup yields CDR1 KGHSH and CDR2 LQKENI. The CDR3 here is CASSPPEGAHGYTF. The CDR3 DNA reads TGTGCCAGCTCACCACCCGAGGGGGCCCATGGCTACACCTTC. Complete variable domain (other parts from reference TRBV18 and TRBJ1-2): NAGVMQNPRHLVRRRGQEARLRCSPMKGHSHVYWYRQLPEEGLKFMVYLQKENIIDESGMPKERFSAEFPKEGPSILRIQQVVRGDSAAYFCASSPPEGAHGYTFGSGTRLTVV.

CDR3 coding DNA: TGTGCCAGCAGCTTAGAGGGGACACCGGACAATGAGCAGTTCTTC. Amino acids: CASSLEGTPDNEQFF. V is TRBV7-9 and J is TRBJ2-1, with D perhaps matching TRBD1 (6 bases). The CDR3 contains 15 residues. Trimming left V 1 base short and J 5 bases short, with 12 bases between. Per germline, CDR1 SEHNR and CDR2 FQNEAQ (reference sequence).

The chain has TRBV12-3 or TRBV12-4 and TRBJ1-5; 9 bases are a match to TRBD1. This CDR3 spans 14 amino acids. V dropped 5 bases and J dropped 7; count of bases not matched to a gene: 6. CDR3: CASSLGQGIQPQHF. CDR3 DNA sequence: TGTGCCAGCAGTCTGGGACAGGGTATACAGCCCCAGCATTTT.

The chain's CDR3 is CASSLTGSLKNIQYF. The CDR3 coding sequence is TGTGCCAGCAGCTTAACGGGCTCTTTGAAAAACATTCAGTACTTC. The chain employs TRBV7-3 and TRBJ2-4; no clear D. The CDR3 sequence is 15 residues long. Between the trimmed V and J ends, which lost 0 bases and 4 bases, there was a span of 10 bases. Germline CDR1 SGHTA, CDR2 FQGTGA.

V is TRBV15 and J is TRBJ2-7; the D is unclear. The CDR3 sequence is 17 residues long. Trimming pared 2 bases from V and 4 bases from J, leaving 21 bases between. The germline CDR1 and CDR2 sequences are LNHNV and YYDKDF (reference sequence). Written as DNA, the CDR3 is TGTGCCACCAGCAGAACGGCGGTAAAGGGCTTCTTTTACGAGCAGTACTTC. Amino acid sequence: CATSRTAVKGFFYEQYF.

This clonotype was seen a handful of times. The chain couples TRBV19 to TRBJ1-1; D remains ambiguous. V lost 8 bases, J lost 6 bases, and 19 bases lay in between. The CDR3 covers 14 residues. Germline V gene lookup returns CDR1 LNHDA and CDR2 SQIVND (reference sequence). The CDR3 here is CASYARPYAPEAFF. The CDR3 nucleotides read TGTGCCAGTTATGCCAGGCCCTACGCCCCTGAAGCTTTCTTT.

CDR3 nucleotides: TGCAGTGCTAGAGTTGGGAGCAATCAGCCCCAGCATTTT. Amino acid sequence: CSARVGSNQPQHF. V is TRBV20-1 and J is TRBJ1-5; D remains unclear. V shed 1 base and J shed 1 base, with 5 bases lying between them. The CDR3 totals 13 residues. The V gene's germline CDR1 is DFQATT and CDR2 SNEGSKA (reference sequence).

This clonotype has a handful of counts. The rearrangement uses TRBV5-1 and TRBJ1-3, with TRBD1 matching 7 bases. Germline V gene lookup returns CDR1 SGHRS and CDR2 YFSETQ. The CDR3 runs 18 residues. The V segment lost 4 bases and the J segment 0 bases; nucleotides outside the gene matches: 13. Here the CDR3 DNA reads TGCGCCAGCAGCGACCGTTTAACAGGGGCCGACTCTGGAAACACCATATATTTT. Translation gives CASSDRLTGADSGNTIYF.